These T cell receptor beta chains were read from a single sample in a study of T cell responses to AZD1222 COVID-19 vaccine. The data were produced by immunoSEQ multiplex PCR, yet TCRdb's version contains in-frame clones alone and is incomplete. In the table there are about 110,000 clones, about 85% of which are singletons. The sequenced sample was peripheral blood, obtained on day 0 of AZD1222 vaccination. These receptors originate from an adult in good health. CDR3s include the opening cysteine and the closing phenylalanine or tryptophan. A D gene is named only where the DNA matches it firmly. Clone size is not always given. Where it is, it says once, few, many or a class for expanded clones.

D | J | size | V | CDR3 | DNA
NA | TRBJ2-3 | NA | TRBV6-5 | CASSYNSYGQRDTQYF | TGTGCCAGCAGTTACAACTCTTACGGACAGAGGGATACGCAGTATTTT
NA | TRBJ1-1 | NA | TRBV23-1 | CASSQTGPPEAFF | TGCGCCAGCAGTCAAACAGGGCCCCCTGAAGCTTTCTTT
TRBD1 | TRBJ2-4 | NA | TRBV30 | CAWSGQGHGIQYF | TGTGCCTGGAGCGGACAGGGGCACGGCATTCAGTACTTC
NA | TRBJ2-3 | NA | TRBV5-5 | CASSLVRAGFDTQYF | TGTGCCAGCAGCTTGGTGAGGGCGGGATTTGATACGCAGTATTTT
TRBD1 | TRBJ1-2 | few | TRBV3-1/TRBV3-2 | CASSQGWTGGYTF | TGTGCCAGCAGCCAAGGATGGACAGGGGGCTACACCTTC
TRBD1 | TRBJ2-5 | NA | TRBV18 | CASSRGQVKETQYF | TGTGCCAGCTCCCGGGGACAGGTAAAAGAGACCCAGTACTTC
TRBD1 | TRBJ1-5 | NA | TRBV4-1 | CASSQEVRQGGNQPQHF | TGCGCCAGCAGCCAAGAGGTTCGACAGGGCGGCAATCAGCCCCAGCATTTT
TRBD1 | TRBJ2-5 | NA | TRBV4-1 | CASSQDRFGWRDRGTETQYF | TGCGCCAGCAGCCAAGATCGGTTTGGGTGGCGGGACAGGGGCACGGAGACCCAGTACTTC
NA | TRBJ1-5 | NA | TRBV19 | CASSSLSDQPQHF | TGTGCCAGTAGTAGCCTGTCGGATCAGCCCCAGCATTTT
NA | TRBJ2-2 | NA | TRBV10-3 | CAISDSTGELFF | TGTGCCATCAGCGACAGCACCGGGGAGCTGTTTTTT
NA | TRBJ2-7 | once | TRBV5-6 | CASSWGDSLYEQYF | TGTGCCAGCAGCTGGGGGGACAGCCTCTACGAGCAGTACTTC
TRBD1 | TRBJ1-6 | NA | TRBV6-5 | CASHRDRGRPLHF | TGTGCCAGCCACCGGGACAGGGGTCGGCCCCTCCACTTT
NA | TRBJ1-4 | NA | TRBV19 | CASKGMVNRANEKLFF | TGTGCCAGTAAGGGAATGGTTAACAGGGCCAATGAAAAACTGTTTTTT
NA | TRBJ1-2 | NA | TRBV5-1 | CASSGTGEGYGYTF | TGCGCCAGCAGCGGGACGGGCGAGGGCTATGGCTACACCTTC
NA | TRBJ1-5 | NA | TRBV7-2 | CASSLSPTGIQPQHF | TGTGCCAGCAGCTTAAGTCCTACAGGGATCCAGCCCCAGCATTTT
NA | TRBJ2-5 | NA | TRBV28 | CASRWGGRGETQYF | TGTGCCAGCAGATGGGGGGGGCGAGGAGAGACCCAGTACTTC
NA | TRBJ2-7 | NA | TRBV11-3 | CASSLGGSTYEQYF | TGTGCCAGCAGCTTGGGGGGTTCTACCTACGAGCAGTACTTC
NA | TRBJ2-7 | NA | TRBV6-6 | CASSYGAGREQYF | TGTGCCAGCAGTTACGGAGCAGGGCGAGAGCAGTACTTC
NA | TRBJ2-3 | NA | TRBV4-1 | CASSLRSAPSRDTQYF | TGCGCCAGCAGCCTACGCTCTGCTCCCTCCAGAGATACGCAGTATTTT
TRBD1 | TRBJ1-2 | NA | TRBV27 | CASSPGTGGYTF | TGTGCCAGCAGTCCCGGGACAGGGGGCTACACCTTC
NA | TRBJ1-1 | NA | TRBV4-2 | CASLSVQGGTEAFF | TGTGCCAGCTTGTCGGTCCAGGGAGGAACTGAAGCTTTCTTT
NA | TRBJ1-2 | NA | TRBV5-4 | CASSPGGGGPSNYGYTF | TGTGCCAGCAGCCCCGGGGGGGGTGGGCCTTCTAACTATGGCTACACCTTC
NA | TRBJ2-7 | NA | TRBV10-3 | CAISELLPNFYEQYF | TGTGCCATCAGTGAGTTACTCCCAAATTTCTACGAGCAGTACTTC
NA | TRBJ2-7 | NA | TRBV6-5 | CASGGAVYEQYF | TGTGCTTCCGGAGGAGCAGTGTACGAGCAGTACTTC
TRBD2 | TRBJ2-3 | NA | TRBV2 | CASSSAGGSTDTQYF | TGTGCCAGCTCTTCCGCGGGGGGGAGCACAGATACGCAGTATTTT
NA | TRBJ2-2 | NA | TRBV6-1 | CASSEASGYTGELFF | TGTGCCAGCAGTGAAGCTTCAGGTTACACCGGGGAGCTGTTTTTT
NA | TRBJ2-6 | NA | TRBV5-1 | CASSPQGGANVLTF | TGCGCCAGCAGCCCCCAGGGGGGGGCCAACGTCCTGACTTTC
NA | TRBJ1-6 | NA | TRBV6-4 | CASSDKPDGSSPLHF | TGTGCCAGCAGTGACAAGCCTGACGGAAGTTCACCCCTCCACTTT
NA | TRBJ2-7 | once | TRBV18 | CASSPQQATAYEQYF | TGTGCCAGCTCACCACAACAGGCCACCGCCTACGAGCAGTACTTC
TRBD2 | TRBJ2-1 | NA | TRBV11-3 | CASSSGTSRTIGSRYSEQFF | TGTGCCAGCAGCTCCGGGACTAGTAGGACAATCGGTTCACGGTACAGTGAGCAGTTCTTC
TRBD1 | TRBJ2-3 | NA | TRBV11-3 | CASSTGTGGDTQYF | TGTGCCAGCAGCACCGGGACAGGGGGAGATACGCAGTATTTT
TRBD1 | TRBJ1-1 | NA | TRBV3-1/TRBV3-2 | CASSQSVGQLNTEAFF | TGTGCCAGCAGCCAGAGTGTGGGACAGTTGAACACTGAAGCTTTCTTT
NA | TRBJ1-1 | NA | TRBV6-2/TRBV6-3 | CASSYPTEAFF | TGTGCCAGCAGTTACCCCACTGAAGCTTTCTTT
NA | TRBJ1-3 | many | TRBV11-2 | CASSNRQGQFFSGNTIYF | TGTGCCAGCAGCAACCGCCAGGGACAATTTTTCTCTGGAAACACCATATATTTT
TRBD2 | TRBJ2-3 | NA | TRBV7-2 | CASSRTSGRNTQYF | TGTGCCAGCAGCCGGACTAGCGGGAGAAATACGCAGTATTTT
TRBD2 | TRBJ2-1 | NA | TRBV5-6 | CASSFPAGEQFF | TGTGCCAGCAGCTTCCCAGCGGGAGAGCAGTTCTTC
NA | TRBJ1-5 | NA | TRBV27 | CASSLVGEGRPQHF | TGTGCCAGCAGTTTAGTCGGGGAGGGCCGGCCCCAGCATTTT
NA | TRBJ1-1 | NA | TRBV18 | CASSPRGGTEAFF | TGTGCCAGCTCACCACGTGGGGGCACTGAAGCTTTCTTT
NA | TRBJ2-3 | NA | TRBV20-1 | CSARAADTQYF | TGCAGTGCTAGGGCCGCAGATACGCAGTATTTT
TRBD1 | TRBJ1-1 | NA | TRBV9 | CASSVGAGQGNTEAFF | TGTGCCAGCAGCGTAGGCGCGGGACAGGGGAACACTGAAGCTTTCTTT
NA | TRBJ1-4 | NA | TRBV19 | CASSLPTGRLNEKLFF | TGTGCCAGTAGCCTCCCTACAGGACGGCTGAATGAAAAACTGTTTTTT
TRBD2 | TRBJ2-7 | NA | TRBV19 | CASSKTTSGGNEQYF | TGTGCCAGTAGTAAGACTACTAGCGGGGGGAACGAGCAGTACTTC
NA | TRBJ1-3 | NA | TRBV15 | CATSRGGRGSGNTIYF | TGTGCCACCAGCAGAGGAGGTCGGGGCTCTGGAAACACCATATATTTT
TRBD1 | TRBJ2-7 | NA | TRBV4-2 | CASSLGQGVWEQYF | TGTGCCAGCAGCCTGGGACAGGGGGTATGGGAGCAGTACTTC
NA | TRBJ1-2 | NA | TRBV19 | CASSMLSTNYGYTF | TGTGCCAGTAGTATGTTGAGTACTAACTATGGCTACACCTTC
NA | TRBJ2-5 | once | TRBV9 | CASSFDRLETQYF | TGTGCCAGCAGCTTCGACAGGTTGGAGACCCAGTACTTC
NA | TRBJ2-7 | NA | TRBV5-1 | CASSLLGDYEQYF | TGCGCCAGCAGCTTGCTCGGCGACTACGAGCAGTACTTC
TRBD1 | TRBJ1-2 | NA | TRBV2 | CASRPTRTGGHGYTF | TGTGCCAGCAGGCCCACCCGGACAGGGGGCCATGGCTACACCTTC
TRBD2 | TRBJ2-7 | NA | TRBV3-1/TRBV3-2 | CASSQDSPGGRAYEQYF | TGTGCCAGCAGCCAAGATTCTCCCGGTGGGAGGGCTTACGAGCAGTACTTC
TRBD1 | TRBJ1-2 | once | TRBV6-6 | CASKIDRAIYGYTF | TGTGCCAGCAAAATTGACAGGGCAATCTATGGCTACACCTTC
NA | TRBJ1-1 | few | TRBV28 | CASTLGARTEAFF | TGTGCCAGCACCTTGGGGGCGCGGACTGAAGCTTTCTTT
NA | TRBJ2-7 | NA | TRBV9 | CASSVTSGGVSYEQYF | TGTGCCAGCAGCGTGACCAGCGGAGGGGTTTCCTACGAGCAGTACTTC
NA | TRBJ1-4 | NA | TRBV11-2 | CASSSLRGGGKLFF | TGTGCCAGCAGCTCCCTACGGGGTGGAGGAAAACTGTTTTTT
TRBD1 | TRBJ1-2 | NA | TRBV5-1 | CASGLRRGQGGGYTF | TGCGCCAGCGGACTTCGTAGGGGACAGGGGGGTGGCTACACCTTC